Listed below are T cell receptor beta chains from one sample, sequenced in a study of T-cell memory formation after mild COVID-19. TCRdb redid the calling of the 5' RACE reads with MiXCR, one entry per CDR3 protein. The data show 350,000 or so distinct CDR3 sequences, 20% seen once. Sequencing was performed on PBMCs or a T cell subset sorted from them (not recorded which). The origin of the receptors is a man between 18 and 29 years old who had mild COVID-19 (a few samples of this study predate the infection). Cell type and time point are not known. Both conserved end residues are part of each CDR3. A D gene is named only where the DNA matches it firmly. Not all rows give a size; the values are once, few, many and, for expanded clones, a class.

d_call: TRBD1; j_call: TRBJ1-2; cdr3_length: 15; clone_size: NA; v_call: TRBV9; cdr3_nt: TGTGCCAGCAGCGAGGGGACAGGCCCTTACTATGGCTACACCTTC; cdr3_aa: CASSEGTGPYYGYTF
d_call: NA; j_call: TRBJ1-3; cdr3_length: 12; clone_size: few; v_call: TRBV29-1; cdr3_nt: TGCAGCGCAGGGACGACTGGAAACACCATATATTTT; cdr3_aa: CSAGTTGNTIYF
d_call: NA; j_call: TRBJ2-5; cdr3_length: 10; clone_size: NA; v_call: TRBV20-1; cdr3_nt: TGCAGTGCTAGGTGGGAGACCCAGTACTTC; cdr3_aa: CSARWETQYF
d_call: TRBD1; j_call: TRBJ1-1; cdr3_length: 16; clone_size: NA; v_call: TRBV7-9; cdr3_nt: TGTGCCAGCAGCTTAAGACAGGGCTTGGTCCACACTGAAGCTTTCTTT; cdr3_aa: CASSLRQGLVHTEAFF
d_call: NA; j_call: TRBJ2-1; cdr3_length: 12; clone_size: NA; v_call: TRBV15; cdr3_nt: TGTGCCACCAGCAGAGACATCAATGAGCAGTTCTTC; cdr3_aa: CATSRDINEQFF
d_call: NA; j_call: TRBJ2-1; cdr3_length: 12; clone_size: NA; v_call: TRBV20-1; cdr3_nt: TGCAGTGCGGACAAAGGGCCCAATGAGCAGTTCTTC; cdr3_aa: CSADKGPNEQFF
d_call: TRBD1; j_call: TRBJ1-5; cdr3_length: 16; clone_size: many; v_call: TRBV27; cdr3_nt: TGTGCCAGCAGTTCCTCATGGACAGGGATGAACCAGCCCCAGCATTTT; cdr3_aa: CASSSSWTGMNQPQHF
d_call: NA; j_call: TRBJ2-6; cdr3_length: 18; clone_size: few; v_call: TRBV20-1; cdr3_nt: TGCAGTGCTTCCAATAGACCCCTCTTGAGAGCTGGGGCCAACGTCCTGACTTTC; cdr3_aa: CSASNRPLLRAGANVLTF
d_call: NA; j_call: TRBJ2-7; cdr3_length: 14; clone_size: many; v_call: TRBV29-1; cdr3_nt: TGCAGCGTTTTCCTAGACTCAAGCTCCTACGAGCAGTACTTC; cdr3_aa: CSVFLDSSSYEQYF
d_call: TRBD1; j_call: TRBJ2-2; cdr3_length: 16; clone_size: NA; v_call: TRBV5-1; cdr3_nt: TGCGCCAGCAGCTCGGGACAGGGGGATAACACCGGGGAGCTGTTTTTT; cdr3_aa: CASSSGQGDNTGELFF
d_call: TRBD1; j_call: TRBJ2-7; cdr3_length: 14; clone_size: NA; v_call: TRBV5-1; cdr3_nt: TGCGCCAGCAGCCCAGGGACAGGGGAGGGCGAGCAGTACTTC; cdr3_aa: CASSPGTGEGEQYF
d_call: NA; j_call: TRBJ2-4; cdr3_length: 15; clone_size: NA; v_call: TRBV4-2; cdr3_nt: TGTGCCAGCAGCCAACAGGGAGATGCCAAAAACATTCAGTACTTC; cdr3_aa: CASSQQGDAKNIQYF
d_call: NA; j_call: TRBJ1-1; cdr3_length: 12; clone_size: few; v_call: TRBV30; cdr3_nt: TGTGCCTACCTACCCCCGGTGACTGAAGCTTTCTTT; cdr3_aa: CAYLPPVTEAFF
d_call: TRBD1; j_call: TRBJ1-1; cdr3_length: 17; clone_size: many; v_call: TRBV28; cdr3_nt: TGTGCCAGCCGAGTTACCGGGACAGGGGGACTTTCAACTGAAGCTTTCTTT; cdr3_aa: CASRVTGTGGLSTEAFF
d_call: NA; j_call: TRBJ2-1; cdr3_length: 15; clone_size: NA; v_call: TRBV7-9; cdr3_nt: TGTGCCAGCAGCCCTTATGGGGGCAAGTACAATGAGCAGTTCTTC; cdr3_aa: CASSPYGGKYNEQFF
d_call: NA; j_call: TRBJ2-2; cdr3_length: 12; clone_size: NA; v_call: TRBV25-1; cdr3_nt: TGTGCCAGCAGTGAATGGTCCGGGGAGCTGTTTTTT; cdr3_aa: CASSEWSGELFF
d_call: TRBD2; j_call: TRBJ2-5; cdr3_length: 15; clone_size: NA; v_call: TRBV7-9; cdr3_nt: TGTGCCAGAAGTCAGCGGGGGGGCCTAGGAGAGACCCAGTACTTC; cdr3_aa: CARSQRGGLGETQYF
d_call: NA; j_call: TRBJ2-3; cdr3_length: 17; clone_size: few; v_call: TRBV11-2; cdr3_nt: TGTGCCAGCAGCTTGGTCCCACAGAGTCCTAGCACAGATACGCAGTATTTT; cdr3_aa: CASSLVPQSPSTDTQYF
d_call: NA; j_call: TRBJ2-5; cdr3_length: 13; clone_size: few; v_call: TRBV11-3; cdr3_nt: TGTGCCAGCCAGCAAGCCCCCGCAGAGACCCAGTACTTC; cdr3_aa: CASQQAPAETQYF
d_call: NA; j_call: TRBJ1-6; cdr3_length: 16; clone_size: few; v_call: TRBV28; cdr3_nt: TGTGCCAGCAGCGCGGGGGGACGAGGGGGAATTTCACCCCTCCACTTT; cdr3_aa: CASSAGGRGGISPLHF
d_call: NA; j_call: TRBJ2-3; cdr3_length: 13; clone_size: many; v_call: TRBV7-2; cdr3_nt: TGTGCCAGCAGCTCTCCTTTCCGGGATACGCAGTATTTT; cdr3_aa: CASSSPFRDTQYF
d_call: TRBD2; j_call: TRBJ2-3; cdr3_length: 17; clone_size: NA; v_call: TRBV29-1; cdr3_nt: TGCAGCGTTGGTAGGGAGGGGTCGATAAGAAAGCCAGATACGCAGTATTTT; cdr3_aa: CSVGREGSIRKPDTQYF
d_call: TRBD1; j_call: TRBJ1-2; cdr3_length: 15; clone_size: NA; v_call: TRBV15; cdr3_nt: TGTGCCACCAGCGGGGCGATCGGGACAGCCTATGGCTACACCTTC; cdr3_aa: CATSGAIGTAYGYTF
d_call: NA; j_call: TRBJ2-1; cdr3_length: 10; clone_size: many; v_call: TRBV20-1; cdr3_nt: TGCAGTGCTATCACCCCCCGGGAGTTCTTC; cdr3_aa: CSAITPREFF
d_call: NA; j_call: TRBJ2-5; cdr3_length: 13; clone_size: few; v_call: TRBV7-3; cdr3_nt: TGTGCCAGCAGCCCGGGACCAAAAGAGACCCAGTACTTC; cdr3_aa: CASSPGPKETQYF
d_call: TRBD2; j_call: TRBJ2-1; cdr3_length: 14; clone_size: few; v_call: TRBV7-9; cdr3_nt: TGTGCCAGCAGAGGGGCGGGGGGCTACAATGAGCAGTTCTTC; cdr3_aa: CASRGAGGYNEQFF
d_call: NA; j_call: TRBJ2-3; cdr3_length: 13; clone_size: NA; v_call: TRBV20-1; cdr3_nt: TGCAGTGCCCTTAGCACAGATACGCATACGCAGTATTTT; cdr3_aa: CSALSTDTHTQYF
d_call: NA; j_call: TRBJ1-2; cdr3_length: 13; clone_size: few; v_call: TRBV3-2; cdr3_nt: TGTGCCAGCAGCCGGAGGGGTTATTATGGCTACACCTTC; cdr3_aa: CASSRRGYYGYTF
d_call: NA; j_call: TRBJ2-1; cdr3_length: 13; clone_size: NA; v_call: TRBV30; cdr3_nt: TGTGCCTGGAGTAGGGGGGAGTACAATGAGCAGTTCTTC; cdr3_aa: CAWSRGEYNEQFF